This T cell receptor (beta chain) was retrieved from a study of T cell changes during pregnancy in multiple sclerosis. Germline CDR1 reads MNHNY; CDR2 reads SVGAGI (reference sequence). The CDR3 length is 14 residues. Losses at the gene ends were 7 bases for V and 4 bases for J; bases not matched to a gene: 9. Method: immunoSEQ multiplex PCR; TCRdb's copy keeps in-frame clones and lacks some. The sample lists approximately 83,000 clones; almost 95% were seen once. This chain joins TRBV6-6 and TRBJ1-1; 7 bases align to TRBD1. The specimen comprised peripheral blood, sampled in the third trimester of pregnancy. The sequence was obtained from a female donor with multiple sclerosis, enrolled in a pregnancy study. CDR3 nucleotide sequence: TGTGCCAGCAAGCCAGGGGGAGAGGGCACTGAAGCTTTCTTT. Its protein product is CASKPGGEGTEAFF.